This T cell receptor (beta chain) was documented in a study of CXCR3-negative and CXCR3-positive naive CD8 T cells. Findings and limits, study-wide: Comparison of naive cells showed more hydrophobic TRB CDR3s in CXCR3-positive than in CXCR3-negative naive cells. The study found that naive CXCR3-negative and CXCR3-positive cells shared TRBV-TRBJ usage, while memory cells differed. TCR strength was inferred from TRB CDR3 properties, while surface CD5 was comparable between naive subsets.

The authors made the TRB cDNA libraries by 5' RACE using UMI labels. TCRdb reanalyzed the 5' RACE reads and collapses them to one entry per CDR3 protein, without DNA. This table holds about 94,000 distinct CDR3 sequences. Naive CD8+ T cells were CD45RO-CCR7+CD27+CD95-. The CDR3 contains 14 residues. Germline loops: CDR1 MDHEN, CDR2 SYDVKM. To note about this clonotype: What it recognizes is unknown.

Sequenced sample: naive CXCR3+ CD8+ T cells from blood. Indicated subset: CD45RO-CCR7+CD27+CD95- naive CD8+ T cells expressing CXCR3 (TNR3+). This TCR derives from a human donor in good health. Some clones in this sample may be carry-over from other donors' samples. This chain links TRBV28 with TRBJ1-5; TCRdb proposes TRBD1, but this gene call is untestable without DNA. CDR3 amino acids: CASSYHYQGQPQHF.